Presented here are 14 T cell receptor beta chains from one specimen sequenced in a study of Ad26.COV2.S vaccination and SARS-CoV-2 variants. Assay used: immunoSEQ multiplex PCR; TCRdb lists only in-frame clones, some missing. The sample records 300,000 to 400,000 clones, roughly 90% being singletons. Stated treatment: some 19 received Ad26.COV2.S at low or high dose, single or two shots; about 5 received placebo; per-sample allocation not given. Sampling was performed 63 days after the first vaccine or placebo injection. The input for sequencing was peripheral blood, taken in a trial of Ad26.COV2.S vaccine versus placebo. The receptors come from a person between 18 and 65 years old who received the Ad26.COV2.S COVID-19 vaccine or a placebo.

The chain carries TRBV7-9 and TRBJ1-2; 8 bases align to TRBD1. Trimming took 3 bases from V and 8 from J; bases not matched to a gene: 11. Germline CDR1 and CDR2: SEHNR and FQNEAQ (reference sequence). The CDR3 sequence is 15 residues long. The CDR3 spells CASSFSTGVPPGYTF. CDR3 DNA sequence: TGTGCCAGCAGCTTCTCGACAGGGGTCCCTCCAGGCTACACCTTC.

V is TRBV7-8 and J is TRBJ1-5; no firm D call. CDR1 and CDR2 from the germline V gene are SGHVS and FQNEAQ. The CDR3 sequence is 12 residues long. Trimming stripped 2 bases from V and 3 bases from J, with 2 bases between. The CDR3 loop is CASSLFNQPQHF. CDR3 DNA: TGTGCCAGCAGCTTATTCAATCAGCCCCAGCATTTT. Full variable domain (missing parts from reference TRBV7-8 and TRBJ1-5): GAGVSQSPRYKVAKRGQDVALRCDPISGHVSLFWYQQALGQGPEFLTYFQNEAQLDKSGLPSDRFFAERPEGSVSTLKIQRTQQEDSAVYLCASSLFNQPQHFGDGTRLSIL.

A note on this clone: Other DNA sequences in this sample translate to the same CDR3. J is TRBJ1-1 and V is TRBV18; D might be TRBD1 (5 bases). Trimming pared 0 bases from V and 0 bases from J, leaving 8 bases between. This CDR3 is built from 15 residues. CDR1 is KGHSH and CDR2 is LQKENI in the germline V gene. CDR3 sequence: CASSPPQGLNTEAFF. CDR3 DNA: TGTGCCAGCTCACCACCCCAGGGTTTGAACACTGAAGCTTTCTTT.

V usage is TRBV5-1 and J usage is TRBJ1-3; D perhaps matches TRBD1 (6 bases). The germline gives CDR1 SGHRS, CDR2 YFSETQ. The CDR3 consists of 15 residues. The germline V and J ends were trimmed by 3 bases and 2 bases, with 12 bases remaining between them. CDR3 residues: CASSSGQPAGNTIYF. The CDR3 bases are TGCGCCAGCAGCTCAGGACAGCCTGCTGGAAACACCATATATTTT.

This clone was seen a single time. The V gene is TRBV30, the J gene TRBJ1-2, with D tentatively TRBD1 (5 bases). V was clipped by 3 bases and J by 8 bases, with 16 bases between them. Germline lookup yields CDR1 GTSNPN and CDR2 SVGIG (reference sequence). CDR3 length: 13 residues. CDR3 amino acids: CAWRGQGVSGYTF. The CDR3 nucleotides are TGTGCCTGGAGGGGGCAGGGAGTGTCGGGCTACACCTTC.

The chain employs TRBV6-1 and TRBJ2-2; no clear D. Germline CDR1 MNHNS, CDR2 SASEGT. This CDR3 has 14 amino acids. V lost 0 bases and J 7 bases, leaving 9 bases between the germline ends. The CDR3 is CASSEALAYGELFF. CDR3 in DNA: TGTGCCAGCAGTGAAGCGCTGGCTTACGGGGAGCTGTTTTTT.

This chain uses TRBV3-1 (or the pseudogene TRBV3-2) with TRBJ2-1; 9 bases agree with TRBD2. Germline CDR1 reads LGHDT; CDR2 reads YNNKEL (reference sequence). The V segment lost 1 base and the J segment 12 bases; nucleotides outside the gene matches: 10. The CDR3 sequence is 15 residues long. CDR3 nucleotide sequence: TGTGCCAGCAGCCAAGGTCGTGCGGGGGGGCCTCGGCAGTTCTTC. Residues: CASSQGRAGGPRQFF.

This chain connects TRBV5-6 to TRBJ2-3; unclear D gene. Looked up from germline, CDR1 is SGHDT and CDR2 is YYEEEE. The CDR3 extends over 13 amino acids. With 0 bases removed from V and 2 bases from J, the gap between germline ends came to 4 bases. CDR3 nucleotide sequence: TGTGCCAGCAGCTTGGCCCACACAGATACGCAGTATTTT. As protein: CASSLAHTDTQYF.

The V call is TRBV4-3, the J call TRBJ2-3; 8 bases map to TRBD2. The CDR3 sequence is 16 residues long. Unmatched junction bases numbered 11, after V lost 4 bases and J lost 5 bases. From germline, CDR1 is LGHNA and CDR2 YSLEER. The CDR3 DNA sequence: TGCGCCAGCAGCCGTACGACTAGCGCCGCCATAGATACGCAGTATTTT. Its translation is CASSRTTSAAIDTQYF.

The CDR3 loop is CASSSGNTYNEQFF. The CDR3 DNA is TGTGCCAGCAGCTCCGGGAATACCTACAATGAGCAGTTCTTC. The rearrangement links TRBV6-5 to TRBJ2-1; weak D call: TRBD2 (5 bases). Germline values: CDR1 MNHEY, CDR2 SVGAGI. V was trimmed by 6 bases and J by 2 bases, leaving 11 bases between them. The CDR3 is 14 residues long.

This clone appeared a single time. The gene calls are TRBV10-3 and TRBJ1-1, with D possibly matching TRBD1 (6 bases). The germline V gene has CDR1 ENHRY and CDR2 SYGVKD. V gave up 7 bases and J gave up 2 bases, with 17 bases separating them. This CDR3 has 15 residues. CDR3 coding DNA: TGTGCCATCACTCCGTTTGGACAGCCAAACACTGAAGCTTTCTTT. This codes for CAITPFGQPNTEAFF.

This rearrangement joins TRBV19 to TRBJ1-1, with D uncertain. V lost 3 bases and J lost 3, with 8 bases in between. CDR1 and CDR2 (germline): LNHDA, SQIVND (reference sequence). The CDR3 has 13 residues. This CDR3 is CASSIVFDTEAFF. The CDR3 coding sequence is TGTGCCAGTAGTATTGTGTTCGACACTGAAGCTTTCTTT.

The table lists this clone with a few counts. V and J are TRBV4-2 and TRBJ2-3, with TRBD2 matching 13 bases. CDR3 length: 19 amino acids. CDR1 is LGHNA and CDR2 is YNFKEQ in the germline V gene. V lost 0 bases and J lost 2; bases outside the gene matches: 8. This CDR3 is CASSQERGLAGPDTDTQYF. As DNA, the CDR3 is TGTGCCAGCAGCCAAGAAAGGGGACTAGCGGGGCCCGACACAGATACGCAGTATTTT.

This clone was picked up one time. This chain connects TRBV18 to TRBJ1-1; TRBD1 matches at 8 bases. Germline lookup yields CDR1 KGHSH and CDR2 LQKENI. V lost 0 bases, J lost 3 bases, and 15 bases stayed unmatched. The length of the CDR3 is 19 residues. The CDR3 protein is CASSPPRTGLYGGDTEAFF. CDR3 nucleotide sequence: TGTGCCAGCTCACCACCCAGGACAGGGCTCTATGGCGGGGACACTGAAGCTTTCTTT.